This T cell receptor (beta chain) was captured by sequencing in a study of PD-L1 blockade in urothelial cancer. The wider study: Typically, measured as a median, blood samples had about 140,000 T cells.

The germline CDR1 and CDR2 sequences are MNHEY and SMNVEV (reference sequence). The V end was cut by 5 bases, the J end by 1 base, with 19 bases between. The CDR3 has 17 amino acids. Some clones are missing from TCRdb's copy, which holds only in-frame ones; the method was immunoSEQ multiplex PCR. The table records around 100,000 clones, roughly 90% of them present only once. As for time point: peripheral blood 6 weeks after treatment start. Specimen: PBMCs, collected around atezolizumab (anti-PD-L1) treatment. This TCR was sampled from a man in his fifties or sixties with urothelial cancer. This chain uses TRBV27 with TRBJ2-3; tentative D call: TRBD2 (7 bases). CDR3 nucleotides: TGTGCCAGCAGTCCGTACGGGGGGCCCCTCCGCACAGATACGCAGTATTTT. This encodes CASSPYGGPLRTDTQYF.